This is a list of T cell receptor beta chains from one sample in a study of blood T cell repertoires in COVID-19. Profiled with immunoSEQ multiplex PCR; TCRdb holds only in-frame clones, not every one. Among approximately 89,000 clones listed, around four fifths were seen once. Sequencing was carried out using peripheral blood. The receptors derive from a woman aged 70-85 years with active or convalescent COVID-19. CDR3s include the opening cysteine and the closing phenylalanine or tryptophan. D genes are given only for firm matches. Part of the rows lack a size; the others show once, few, many or a class for expanded clones.

clone_size: NA
d_call: TRBD1
v_call: TRBV28
j_call: TRBJ1-1
cdr3_nt: TGTGCCAGCAGCCCTAAGGACAGGGAGGCGAGTGAAGCTTTCTTT
cdr3_aa: CASSPKDREASEAFF

clone_size: once
d_call: NA
v_call: TRBV10-3
j_call: TRBJ1-1
cdr3_nt: TGTGCCATCAGTGAGGGTCAGGCTGAAGCTTTCTTT
cdr3_aa: CAISEGQAEAFF

clone_size: NA
d_call: NA
v_call: TRBV11-2
j_call: TRBJ2-3
cdr3_nt: TGTGCCAGCAGCGTGTCTCGGGGGAACACAGATACGCAGTATTTT
cdr3_aa: CASSVSRGNTDTQYF

clone_size: NA
d_call: TRBD2
v_call: TRBV5-4
j_call: TRBJ2-2
cdr3_nt: TGTGCCAGCAGCTTGGGACTAGCGGGATACACCGGGGAGCTGTTTTTT
cdr3_aa: CASSLGLAGYTGELFF

clone_size: NA
d_call: NA
v_call: TRBV5-1
j_call: TRBJ1-1
cdr3_nt: TGCGCCAGCAGCCTACAGGGTTGGACTGAAGCTTTCTTT
cdr3_aa: CASSLQGWTEAFF

clone_size: NA
d_call: NA
v_call: TRBV7-2
j_call: TRBJ2-5
cdr3_nt: TGTGCCAGCAGCTTAGGTCAGGCTTTTGAGACCCAGTACTTC
cdr3_aa: CASSLGQAFETQYF

clone_size: NA
d_call: TRBD1
v_call: TRBV6-5
j_call: TRBJ2-5
cdr3_nt: TGTGCCAGCTCCCCGACAGGGGGGAGAGAGACCCAGTACTTC
cdr3_aa: CASSPTGGRETQYF

clone_size: NA
d_call: TRBD1
v_call: TRBV7-9
j_call: TRBJ2-7
cdr3_nt: TGTGCCAGCAGCCTCGGACAGGGTAGCTCCTACGAGCAGTACTTC
cdr3_aa: CASSLGQGSSYEQYF

clone_size: NA
d_call: TRBD1
v_call: TRBV6-2/TRBV6-3
j_call: TRBJ1-1
cdr3_nt: TGTGCCAGCAGTTTCGGGACAGGCAACACTGAAGCTTTCTTT
cdr3_aa: CASSFGTGNTEAFF

clone_size: NA
d_call: TRBD2
v_call: TRBV13
j_call: TRBJ2-7
cdr3_nt: TGTGCCCGCAGGCGGGGGGGGACCCGGGGCGAGCAGTACTTC
cdr3_aa: CARRRGGTRGEQYF

clone_size: NA
d_call: NA
v_call: TRBV7-2
j_call: TRBJ1-1
cdr3_nt: TGTGCCAGCAGCTTAGCCGCGGCGAACACTGAAGCTTTCTTT
cdr3_aa: CASSLAAANTEAFF

clone_size: NA
d_call: NA
v_call: TRBV5-4
j_call: TRBJ2-3
cdr3_nt: TGTGCCAGCAGCGAGATAGGGGTCACAGATACGCAGTATTTT
cdr3_aa: CASSEIGVTDTQYF

clone_size: NA
d_call: NA
v_call: TRBV7-9
j_call: TRBJ2-2
cdr3_nt: TGTGCCAGCAGCTTACAGGGACTTAACACCGGGGAGCTGTTTTTT
cdr3_aa: CASSLQGLNTGELFF

clone_size: NA
d_call: TRBD1
v_call: TRBV10-3
j_call: TRBJ2-6
cdr3_nt: TGTGCCATCAGTGACCCGGACAGGGGAGGTGGGGCCAACGTCCTGACTTTC
cdr3_aa: CAISDPDRGGGANVLTF

clone_size: NA
d_call: NA
v_call: TRBV5-1
j_call: TRBJ1-1
cdr3_nt: TGCGCCAGCAGCTCTTCAGGGATTGAAGCTTTCTTT
cdr3_aa: CASSSSGIEAFF

clone_size: NA
d_call: TRBD2
v_call: TRBV7-8
j_call: TRBJ2-3
cdr3_nt: TGTGCCAGCAGCCCGACTGGAGCGGGGGGACGACATACGCAGTATTTT
cdr3_aa: CASSPTGAGGRHTQYF

clone_size: few
d_call: NA
v_call: TRBV5-1
j_call: TRBJ2-1
cdr3_nt: TGCGCCAGCAGCTTGTCCCGGGTAGGCCGCTCCTACAATGAGCAGTTCTTC
cdr3_aa: CASSLSRVGRSYNEQFF

clone_size: NA
d_call: NA
v_call: TRBV7-2
j_call: TRBJ1-1
cdr3_nt: TGTGCCAGCAGCTTAGCATTAACAGGCACTGAAGCTTTCTTT
cdr3_aa: CASSLALTGTEAFF

clone_size: NA
d_call: NA
v_call: TRBV6-4
j_call: TRBJ2-2
cdr3_nt: TGTGCCAGCAGAGAACAGACGAACACCGGGGAGCTGTTTTTT
cdr3_aa: CASREQTNTGELFF

clone_size: few
d_call: NA
v_call: TRBV10-2
j_call: TRBJ1-1
cdr3_nt: TGCGCCAGCAGGGGAGTACAGGGGAACACTGAAGCTTTCTTT
cdr3_aa: CASRGVQGNTEAFF

clone_size: NA
d_call: TRBD1
v_call: TRBV29-1
j_call: TRBJ1-2
cdr3_nt: TGCAGCGCACGACAGGGCGCTTATGGCTACACCTTC
cdr3_aa: CSARQGAYGYTF

clone_size: NA
d_call: NA
v_call: TRBV27
j_call: TRBJ2-3
cdr3_nt: TGTGCCAGCAGTTTATCGGGGCAGCCAGATACGCAGTATTTT
cdr3_aa: CASSLSGQPDTQYF

clone_size: few
d_call: TRBD1
v_call: TRBV5-1
j_call: TRBJ2-1
cdr3_nt: TGCGCCAGCAGCTTGTCCGGGACAGATTACAATGAGCAGTTCTTC
cdr3_aa: CASSLSGTDYNEQFF

clone_size: NA
d_call: NA
v_call: TRBV2
j_call: TRBJ2-1
cdr3_nt: TGTGCCAGCAGTGATATTGGACTCAAAAACAATGAGCAGTTCTTC
cdr3_aa: CASSDIGLKNNEQFF

clone_size: NA
d_call: TRBD1
v_call: TRBV18
j_call: TRBJ1-1
cdr3_nt: TGTGCCAGCTCACTCGCCGGGACAGGGAACACTGAAGCTTTCTTT
cdr3_aa: CASSLAGTGNTEAFF

clone_size: NA
d_call: TRBD2
v_call: TRBV6-2/TRBV6-3
j_call: TRBJ2-2
cdr3_nt: TGTGCCAGCAGCCCTAGCGGGGGGGCCTGGAGGACCGGGGAGCTGTTTTTT
cdr3_aa: CASSPSGGAWRTGELFF

clone_size: NA
d_call: NA
v_call: TRBV6-5
j_call: TRBJ1-2
cdr3_nt: TGTGCCACTTCGTTTCAACTAAACTATGGCTACACCTTC
cdr3_aa: CATSFQLNYGYTF

clone_size: NA
d_call: TRBD2
v_call: TRBV11-2
j_call: TRBJ2-3
cdr3_nt: TGTGCCAGCAGCTTGGGTGGACGGGGGGTCACAGATACGCAGTATTTT
cdr3_aa: CASSLGGRGVTDTQYF

clone_size: NA
d_call: TRBD1
v_call: TRBV5-1
j_call: TRBJ2-7
cdr3_nt: TGCGCCAGCAGCCCCACACCGACAGGGGCCGAGCAGTACTTC
cdr3_aa: CASSPTPTGAEQYF

clone_size: NA
d_call: NA
v_call: TRBV4-1
j_call: TRBJ1-2
cdr3_nt: TGCGCCAGCAGCCACCCAGCCAGGGGCGGTTATGGCTACACCTTC
cdr3_aa: CASSHPARGGYGYTF

clone_size: NA
d_call: TRBD1
v_call: TRBV12-3/TRBV12-4
j_call: TRBJ1-2
cdr3_nt: TGTGCCAGCAGAGCACAGGGGGCGTCCGGCTACACCTTC
cdr3_aa: CASRAQGASGYTF

clone_size: few
d_call: TRBD2
v_call: TRBV25-1
j_call: TRBJ2-1
cdr3_nt: TGTGCCAGCAGTGAAAGGAGCGGGGGATCCTACAATGAGCAGTTCTTC
cdr3_aa: CASSERSGGSYNEQFF

clone_size: NA
d_call: NA
v_call: TRBV6-5
j_call: TRBJ2-7
cdr3_nt: TGTGCCAGCTCCGGGGGAGCCTTGGGATCCTACGAGCAGTACTTC
cdr3_aa: CASSGGALGSYEQYF

clone_size: NA
d_call: NA
v_call: TRBV6-5
j_call: TRBJ2-7
cdr3_nt: TGTGCCAGCAGTTACCCCCGGGACACCATCTACGAGCAGTACTTC
cdr3_aa: CASSYPRDTIYEQYF

clone_size: NA
d_call: NA
v_call: TRBV10-3
j_call: TRBJ2-2
cdr3_nt: TGTGCCATCAGTCCAACAGGTAACGCGAACACCGGGGAGCTGTTTTTT
cdr3_aa: CAISPTGNANTGELFF

clone_size: NA
d_call: NA
v_call: TRBV6-5
j_call: TRBJ1-4
cdr3_nt: TGTGCCAGCATTCCTCAGGGGACGGTTAATGAAAAACTGTTTTTT
cdr3_aa: CASIPQGTVNEKLFF

clone_size: NA
d_call: NA
v_call: TRBV25-1
j_call: TRBJ1-3
cdr3_nt: TGTGCCAGCAGGGCCACCTCTGGAAACACCATATATTTT
cdr3_aa: CASRATSGNTIYF

clone_size: NA
d_call: NA
v_call: TRBV2
j_call: TRBJ1-1
cdr3_nt: TGTGCCAGCAGAAGTCAGGGAGGCACTGAAGCTTTCTTT
cdr3_aa: CASRSQGGTEAFF

clone_size: NA
d_call: NA
v_call: TRBV15
j_call: TRBJ2-3
cdr3_nt: TGTGCCACCAGCAGTCACCTCAGGGGCGGCACAGATACGCAGTATTTT
cdr3_aa: CATSSHLRGGTDTQYF

clone_size: NA
d_call: TRBD2
v_call: TRBV5-1
j_call: TRBJ2-2
cdr3_nt: TGCGCCAGCACGGAGCTAGCGGGCACCGGGGAGCTGTTTTTT
cdr3_aa: CASTELAGTGELFF

clone_size: once
d_call: TRBD2
v_call: TRBV5-4
j_call: TRBJ2-3
cdr3_nt: TGTGCCAGCAGCTCCGGGACGCTGCGGGGGTATAATACGCAGTATTTT
cdr3_aa: CASSSGTLRGYNTQYF

clone_size: NA
d_call: NA
v_call: TRBV5-4
j_call: TRBJ1-2
cdr3_nt: TGTGCCAGCAGCTTGGGGACAGACTATGGCTACACCTTC
cdr3_aa: CASSLGTDYGYTF

clone_size: once
d_call: NA
v_call: TRBV7-8
j_call: TRBJ1-2
cdr3_nt: TGTGCCAGCAGGAAAGACATTAACTATGGCTACACCTTC
cdr3_aa: CASRKDINYGYTF

clone_size: NA
d_call: NA
v_call: TRBV4-1
j_call: TRBJ2-7
cdr3_nt: TGCGCCAGCAGCCAAGATTCCAGGACAGCGGCCTACGAGCAGTACTTC
cdr3_aa: CASSQDSRTAAYEQYF

clone_size: NA
d_call: NA
v_call: TRBV2
j_call: TRBJ2-5
cdr3_nt: TGTGCCAGCGGGGGGAGTATGGAGACCCAGTACTTC
cdr3_aa: CASGGSMETQYF

clone_size: NA
d_call: NA
v_call: TRBV6-5
j_call: TRBJ1-2
cdr3_nt: TGTGCCAGCAGTTACCAGACTGAGGGCTACACCTTC
cdr3_aa: CASSYQTEGYTF